These 4 T cell receptor beta chains originate from one sample sequenced in a study of human T cells and chemical hapten exposure. Noted time point: pre-sensitization, week 0. Treatment here: therapeutic diphenylcyclopropenone sensitization with weekly scalp DPC. TCRdb passed the RACE reads through MiXCR, listing each CDR3 protein once. The sample yields around 120,000 distinct CDR3 sequences, approximately 13% seen once. The sequences come from whole blood, collected in connection with sensitization to the hapten diphenylcyclopropenone (DPC). All receptors come from a young woman with alopecia areata. Some clones in this sample may be carry-over from other donors' samples.

This clonotype has a handful of counts. The chain couples TRBV6-5 to TRBJ1-2; no clear D gene. The CDR3 loop spans 15 amino acids. Germline assignment: CDR1 MNHEY and CDR2 SVGAGI. With 0 bases removed from V and 6 bases from J, the gap between germline ends came to 14 bases. CDR3 nucleotides: TGTGCCAGCAGTTACTCGATAGCCGTGGGGAATGGCTACACCTTC. Its protein product is CASSYSIAVGNGYTF.

This rearrangement joins TRBV5-6 to TRBJ2-5, with 8 bases lining up with TRBD2. Germline loops: CDR1 SGHDT, CDR2 YYEEEE. This CDR3 contains 12 residues. The V gene end was trimmed by 4 bases and the J gene end by 5 bases; junction bases not matched to a gene: 1. CDR3 sequence (DNA): TGTGCCAGCAGCCGGGGGGGCGAGACCCAGTACTTC. This translates into CASSRGGETQYF.

The chain recombines TRBV7-3 with TRBJ2-2; 10 bases align to TRBD1. The V and J ends lost 5 bases and 4 bases, in that order; junction bases with no gene match: 4. From germline, CDR1 is SGHTA and CDR2 FQGTGA. The CDR3 consists of 15 residues. CDR3 protein: CASSLRTGGTGELFF. The CDR3 nucleotides read TGTGCCAGCAGCCTCCGGACAGGGGGCACCGGGGAGCTGTTTTTT.

This clonotype was seen at least ten times. This chain connects TRBV18 to TRBJ2-1; weak D call: TRBD2 (5 bases). The V gene lost 3 bases and the J gene lost 7 bases, with 10 bases spanning the gap. From germline, CDR1 is KGHSH and CDR2 LQKENI. The CDR3 covers 13 residues. The CDR3 nucleotides are TGTGCCAGCTCACCCCTACTAGAAAATGAGCAGTTCTTC. As protein: CASSPLLENEQFF.